A selection of T cell receptor beta chains follows, all from one sample in a study of T cell responses to AZD1222 COVID-19 vaccine. Repertoires were generated with immunoSEQ multiplex PCR, while TCRdb's copy carries only in-frame clones and drops some. The data show 60,000 to 90,000 clones, 60% to 85% seen once. The input for sequencing was peripheral blood, taken 28 days after the second dose of the MenACWY control vaccine. The origin of the receptors is an adult who received the MenACWY meningococcal vaccine as a control. Both conserved end residues are part of each CDR3. A D gene is named only where the DNA matches it firmly.

>TRBV5-1|13|TRBJ2-5|.
CASSPVPEETQYF
TGCGCCAGCAGCCCCGTCCCCGAAGAGACCCAGTACTTC
>TRBV7-2|15|TRBJ1-2|.
CASSLVGISGPGYTF
TGTGCCAGCAGCTTAGTTGGAATTTCAGGGCCTGGCTACACCTTC
>TRBV5-4|13|TRBJ2-5|TRBD1
CASSRQGGETQYF
TGTGCCAGCAGCAGACAGGGTGGAGAGACCCAGTACTTC
>TRBV7-9|13|TRBJ2-1|.
CASSLAMEDEQFF
TGTGCCAGCAGCTTAGCGATGGAGGATGAGCAGTTCTTC
>TRBV6-5|14|TRBJ1-5|TRBD1
CASRGTGGNQPQHF
TGTGCCAGCCGGGGGACAGGGGGTAATCAGCCCCAGCATTTT
>TRBV2|12|TRBJ1-2|TRBD1
CASRGDSYGYTF
TGTGCCAGCAGGGGGGACAGCTATGGCTACACCTTC
>TRBV7-9|14|TRBJ1-6|.
CASSRDTEDSPLHF
TGTGCCAGCAGCAGGGACACCGAGGATTCACCCCTCCACTTT
>TRBV30|16|TRBJ2-2|TRBD2
CAWSAPTSGSLGELFF
TGTGCCTGGAGTGCACCGACTAGCGGGAGCTTGGGGGAGCTGTTTTTT
>TRBV2|15|TRBJ2-3|TRBD1
CASSRTGASTDTQYF
TGTGCCAGCAGTCGGACAGGGGCCAGCACAGATACGCAGTATTTT
>TRBV19|13|TRBJ1-5|.
CASSIQDNQPQHF
TGTGCCAGTAGTATTCAGGACAATCAGCCCCAGCATTTT
>TRBV7-3|16|TRBJ2-1|TRBD2
CASSPLAGGRYNEQFF
TGTGCCAGCAGCCCCCTAGCGGGGGGCCGATACAATGAGCAGTTCTTC
>TRBV6-5|12|TRBJ2-2|.
CASRQGSGELFF
TGTGCCAGCAGGCAGGGGTCCGGGGAGCTGTTTTTT
>TRBV29-1|11|TRBJ2-1|.
CSGKSYNEQFF
TGCAGCGGAAAATCCTACAATGAGCAGTTCTTC
>TRBV7-2|16|TRBJ2-5|.
CASSPRVGRGQETQYF
TGTGCCAGCAGCCCCCGAGTGGGGCGGGGCCAAGAGACCCAGTACTTC
>TRBV19|15|TRBJ1-4|.
CASSISAATNEKLFF
TGTGCCAGTAGTATATCAGCTGCAACTAATGAAAAACTGTTTTTT
>TRBV6-5|15|TRBJ1-2|TRBD1
CASSFGGDSFYGYTF
TGTGCCAGCAGTTTTGGGGGGGACAGCTTCTATGGCTACACCTTC